The T cell receptor (beta chain) described here comes from a study of cytomegalovirus exposure and HLA in healthy donors. A note on this clone: Additional DNA sequences in this sample encode the identical CDR3.

CDR1 is SEHNR and CDR2 is FQNEAQ in the germline V gene (reference sequence). V shed 1 base and J shed 3 bases, with 7 bases lying between them. The CDR3 consists of 14 residues. PCR primers comprised 60 Vbeta and 13 Jbeta primers. Data came from immunoSEQ multiplex PCR; TCRdb stores just in-frame clones and leaves some out. The sample has 110,000 to 150,000 clones; about three quarters are singletons. The rearrangement joins TRBV7-9 to TRBJ1-5; D unresolved. Sequencing was carried out using PBMCs. The TCR originated in a young woman in good health and CMV-seronegative. This CDR3 reads CASSLGGNNQPQHF. As DNA, the CDR3 is TGTGCCAGCAGCTTAGGCGGGAACAATCAGCCCCAGCATTTT.